These 14 T cell receptor beta chains came from one sample sequenced in a study of cytomegalovirus exposure and HLA in healthy donors. Amplification used 60 Vbeta primers and 13 Jbeta primers. Assay: immunoSEQ multiplex PCR; the TCRdb copy retains only in-frame clones and omits some. Of roughly 130,000 clones listed, around 85% are singletons. The sample consisted of PBMCs. Every receptor here comes from a young man in good health and CMV-seronegative.

The chain carries TRBV29-1 and TRBJ2-7; 8 bases are shared with TRBD1. Germline V lookup: CDR1 SQVTM, CDR2 ANQGSEA. The ends lost 4 bases at V and 6 bases at J; junction bases unmatched: 14. The CDR3 is made up of 15 amino acids. CDR3 protein: CSVGRSLTGEGEQYF. The DNA of the CDR3 is TGCAGCGTTGGCCGGTCTTTGACAGGGGAAGGCGAGCAGTACTTC.

This clone was recorded once. This chain links TRBV28 with TRBJ2-5, with D unresolved. The CDR3 is 16 residues long. From germline, CDR1 is MDHEN and CDR2 SYDVKM. Trimming removed 1 base from V and 2 bases from J, with 14 bases in between. The CDR3 sequence is CASSLSLGPKQETQYF. The CDR3 nucleotides are TGTGCCAGCAGTTTATCACTGGGCCCGAAACAAGAGACCCAGTACTTC.

The CDR3 sequence: CASSGGLAGSADTQYF. The CDR3, as DNA: TGTGCCAGCAGTGGAGGACTAGCGGGATCCGCAGATACGCAGTATTTT. The chain couples TRBV2 to TRBJ2-3, with TRBD2 matching 12 bases. Germline CDR1 is SNHLY and CDR2 is FYNNEI. The V and J ends lost 4 bases and 4 bases, in that order; junction bases with no gene match: 6. This CDR3 comprises 16 residues.

CDR3 in amino acids: CASSYSETGHYGYTF. Written as DNA, the CDR3 is TGTGCCAGCAGTTACTCTGAGACAGGGCACTATGGCTACACCTTC. The rearrangement links TRBV6-5 to TRBJ1-2; 7 nucleotides align to TRBD1. From germline, CDR1 is MNHEY and CDR2 SVGAGI. V shed 0 bases, J shed 3 bases, and the junction held 4 bases outside the gene matches. The CDR3 spans 15 residues.

This chain uses TRBV27 with TRBJ1-4, with TRBD1 matching over 7 bases. Trimming at V came to 4 bases and at J to 5 bases, leaving 4 bases not matched to a gene. Germline lookup yields CDR1 MNHEY and CDR2 SMNVEV (reference sequence). The CDR3 covers 14 residues. The chain's CDR3 is CASSSWTGNEKLFF. DNA of the CDR3: TGTGCCAGCAGTTCCTGGACAGGCAATGAAAAACTGTTTTTT.

J is TRBJ1-3 and V is TRBV5-5; no definite D call. V was cut by 1 base and J by 1 base, with 15 bases left in between. This CDR3 spans 17 amino acids. Germline CDR1 SGHKS, CDR2 YYEKEE (reference sequence). The CDR3 is CASSLKLEAFSGNTIYF. The CDR3 DNA reads TGTGCCAGCAGCTTGAAATTAGAAGCCTTTTCTGGAAACACCATATATTTT.

The chain recombines TRBV29-1 with TRBJ2-3; a possible D gene is TRBD2 (5 bases). V was cut by 6 bases and J by 3 bases, with 19 bases left in between. The CDR3 consists of 15 residues. Germline CDR1 SQVTM, CDR2 ANQGSEA. The CDR3 nucleotides read TGCAGCGTCCCCGGGATGAAGGTCCGAACAGATACGCAGTATTTT. Protein: CSVPGMKVRTDTQYF.

The genes are TRBV29-1 and TRBJ2-5, with TRBD1 matching 10 bases. V was pared by 5 bases and J by 5 bases, with 5 bases of the junction left unmatched. This CDR3 contains 13 residues. From germline, CDR1 is SQVTM and CDR2 ANQGSEA. The CDR3 DNA follows: TGCAGCGTTCTGGGACAGGGGACGGAGACCCAGTACTTC. This translates into CSVLGQGTETQYF.

This chain joins TRBV7-9 and TRBJ2-2; D may be TRBD1 (5 bases). Trimming stripped 1 base from V and 5 bases from J, with 5 bases between. This CDR3 is built from 13 residues. CDR1 SEHNR and CDR2 FQNEAQ come from the germline V gene (reference sequence). DNA of the CDR3: TGTGCCAGCAGCTTAGACAGGACCGGGGAGCTGTTTTTT. Residues: CASSLDRTGELFF. Full variable domain (rest looked up from reference TRBV7-9 and TRBJ2-2): DTGVSQNPRHKITKRGQNVTFRCDPISEHNRLYWYRQTLGQGPEFLTYFQNEAQLEKSRLLSDRFSAERPKGSFSTLEIQRTEQGDSAMYLCASSLDRTGELFFGEGSRLTVL.

The genes are TRBV7-2 and TRBJ2-5; 9 bases are shared with TRBD1. The DNA end is more similar to TRBJ2-7, so the J call may be wrong. Germline V gene sequence: CDR1 SGHTA, CDR2 FQGNSA. The CDR3 is made up of 18 amino acids. The CDR3 reads CASSPRWAGDRVNHEQYF. DNA of the CDR3: TGTGCCAGCAGCCCCCGCTGGGCTGGGGACAGGGTAAACCACGAGCAGTACTTC.

The gene calls are TRBV27 and TRBJ2-1; 14 nucleotides match TRBD2. This CDR3 is built from 16 residues. Trimming removed 4 bases from V and 7 bases from J; junction bases left unmatched: 6. Per the germline V gene, CDR1 is MNHEY and CDR2 is SMNVEV (reference sequence). The CDR3 nucleotides are TGTGCCAGCAGTTGGGGACTAGCGGGGGCGGGGAATGAGCAGTTCTTC. Its protein is CASSWGLAGAGNEQFF.

This clone appeared once. This rearrangement joins TRBV1 to TRBJ1-6. TRBV1 is a pseudogene. This CDR3 is built from 17 residues. CDR3 coding DNA: TGCACCAGCAGCCAAGGACTGGACTTACCGACATATTCACCCCTCCACTTT. This gives the protein CTSSQGLDLPTYSPLHF.

Sample share makes this clone medium-sized. The J gene is TRBJ1-1, the V gene TRBV11-2; D gene ambiguous. This CDR3 region has 12 residues. From germline, CDR1 is SGHAT and CDR2 FQNNGV. Trimming removed 3 bases from V and 8 bases from J, with 10 bases in between. CDR3 loop: CASSFAAVEAFF. In DNA form, the CDR3 reads TGTGCCAGCAGCTTTGCGGCAGTCGAAGCTTTCTTT.

J is TRBJ2-7 and V is TRBV18, with 7 nucleotides matching TRBD2. Germline V gives CDR1 KGHSH, CDR2 LQKENI. Losses at the gene ends were 5 bases for V and 7 bases for J; bases not matched to a gene: 8. The CDR3 spans 13 residues. CDR3 sequence: CASSSKRGMEQYF. CDR3 nucleotides: TGTGCCAGCTCAAGCAAGCGGGGAATGGAGCAGTACTTC.